A single sample gave rise to the 16 T cell receptor beta chains below, sequenced in a study of T cells in Graves' hyperthyroidism and ophthalmopathy. TCR beta CDR3 sequences were amplified from RNA transcripts. Carried out on the TCR CDR3, a first-round RT-PCR used the HTBI primer set. MiXCR was run by TCRdb on the multiplex PCR reads, yielding one entry per CDR3 protein. The table shows under 750,000 distinct CDR3 sequences, with roughly 20% occurring only once. Source material: blood. The source of these receptors is a woman between 50 and 59 years old with Graves' hyperthyroidism that later progressed to Graves' ophthalmopathy.

Here the CDR3 reads CASSIKGLPEAFF. Written as DNA, the CDR3 is TGTGCCAGTAGTATAAAAGGACTTCCTGAAGCTTTCTTT. This sequence joins TRBV19 and TRBJ1-1; D is unclear. Germline V gene sequence: CDR1 LNHDA, CDR2 SQIVND (reference sequence). V lost 2 bases, J lost 6 bases, and 10 bases lay in between. This CDR3 is built from 13 residues.

Many counts were recorded for this clonotype. J is TRBJ1-2 and V is TRBV18; maybe TRBD1 (6 bases). The CDR3 loop spans 14 amino acids. V lost 10 bases, J lost 0 bases, and 15 bases lay in between. Germline assignment: CDR1 KGHSH and CDR2 LQKENI. The CDR3 nucleotides read TGTGCCATCAGCAGGGACACCGCTAACTATGGCTACACCTTC. The encoded protein is CAISRDTANYGYTF. The whole variable domain, remainder taken from reference TRBV18 and TRBJ1-2, is NAGVMQNPRHLVRRRGQEARLRCSPMKGHSHVYWYRQLPEEGLKFMVYLQKENIIDESGMPKERFSAEFPKEGPSILRIQQVVRGDSAAYFCAISRDTANYGYTFGSGTRLTVV.

This clonotype was observed many times. For the CDR3, the DNA is TGTGCCAGCTCACAGGCGAACACTGAAGCTTTCTTT. This codes for CASSQANTEAFF. This chain joins TRBV14 and TRBJ1-1; possibly TRBD1 for D (5 bases). With 8 bases removed from V and 1 base from J, the gap between germline ends came to 8 bases. The V gene's germline CDR1 is SGHDN and CDR2 FVKESK. This CDR3 is 12 amino acids long. Together with reference TRBV14 and TRBJ1-1, the CDR3 gives the full variable domain: EAGVTQFPSHSVIEKGQTVTLRCDPISGHDNLYWYRRVMGKEIKFLLHFVKESKQDESGMPNNRFLAERTGGTYSTLKVQPAELEDSGVYFCASSQANTEAFFGQGTRLTVV.

The rearrangement links TRBV20-1 to TRBJ2-5, with TRBD1 matching 8 bases. The CDR3 contains 14 residues. Trimming cost V 3 bases and J 1 base; bases outside gene matches: 4. Germline-derived CDR1 and CDR2 are DFQATT and SNEGSKA (reference sequence). The CDR3 protein is CSASTGGSQETQYF. CDR3 nucleotides: TGCAGTGCTAGCACAGGGGGTTCCCAAGAGACCCAGTACTTC.

The chain carries TRBV18 and TRBJ1-5, with D perhaps matching TRBD1 (6 bases). CDR1 is KGHSH and CDR2 is LQKENI in the germline V gene. The CDR3 runs 16 residues. The germline V and J ends were trimmed by 0 bases and 2 bases, with 11 bases remaining between them. The CDR3 region has the DNA TGTGCCAGCTCACCACCTACAGGGTCCCGCAATCAGCCCCAGCATTTT. It translates to CASSPPTGSRNQPQHF. The whole variable domain, remainder taken from reference TRBV18 and TRBJ1-5, is NAGVMQNPRHLVRRRGQEARLRCSPMKGHSHVYWYRQLPEEGLKFMVYLQKENIIDESGMPKERFSAEFPKEGPSILRIQQVVRGDSAAYFCASSPPTGSRNQPQHFGDGTRLSIL.

This clonotype was found many times. CDR3 nucleotides: TGCGCCAGCAGCTTGGACAACTCCTACGAGCAGTACTTC. Translating gives CASSLDNSYEQYF. The chain couples TRBV5-1 to TRBJ2-7; no reliable D call. Germline CDR1 is SGHRS and CDR2 is YFSETQ. V lost 0 bases and J lost 0, with 4 bases in between. The CDR3 totals 13 residues.

This clonotype has ten or more counts. The gene calls are TRBV2 and TRBJ2-7; TRBD1 is a possible D gene (6 bases). Per germline, CDR1 SNHLY and CDR2 FYNNEI. The CDR3 has 15 amino acids. Trimming pared 3 bases from V and 1 base from J, leaving 13 bases between. The CDR3 reads CASSDVDRRSYEQYF. CDR3 DNA sequence: TGTGCCAGCAGTGATGTGGACAGAAGATCCTACGAGCAGTACTTC.

This clonotype occurred a few times. The chain joins TRBV12-3 or TRBV12-4 to TRBJ2-3; D remains unclear. The CDR3 is 13 amino acids. V was trimmed by 1 base and J by 6 bases, leaving 8 bases between them. The CDR3 spells CASSLGSFDTQYF. For the CDR3, the DNA is TGTGCCAGCAGTTTAGGTAGTTTCGATACGCAGTATTTT.

This clonotype was seen repeatedly, ten times or more. The V gene is TRBV9, the J gene TRBJ1-1; the D is unclear. V was shortened by 1 base and J by 1 base, with 5 bases between the two germline ends. Germline V gene data show CDR1 as SGDLS and CDR2 as YYNGEE. The CDR3 is made up of 13 amino acids. CDR3 region: CASSVTWNTEAFF. The CDR3 DNA is TGTGCCAGCAGCGTAACGTGGAACACTGAAGCTTTCTTT.

A few counts support this clonotype. This chain connects TRBV6-1 to TRBJ1-1, with D uncertain. The V end lost 5 bases, the J end lost 0 bases, and 10 bases lay between the germline ends. This CDR3 region has 14 residues. Germline CDR1 is MNHNS and CDR2 is SASEGT. The CDR3 DNA follows: TGTGCCAGCAGTTCCGCCCGAATGAACACTGAAGCTTTCTTT. It specifies CASSSARMNTEAFF.

There are many counts of this clonotype. This chain uses TRBV3-1 with TRBJ2-2, with TRBD1 matching over 8 bases. The CDR3 has 14 residues. The germline V gene has CDR1 LGHDT and CDR2 YNNKEL (reference sequence). V gave up 5 bases and J gave up 3 bases; unmatched junction bases: 2. The CDR3 loop is CASSGQGYTGELFF. The CDR3 DNA reads TGTGCCAGCAGCGGACAGGGCTACACCGGGGAGCTGTTTTTT.

This clonotype appeared many times. This chain joins TRBV30 and TRBJ1-1; D call uncertain. Germline assignment: CDR1 GTSNPN and CDR2 SVGIG (reference sequence). The CDR3 loop spans 16 amino acids. V was shortened by 4 bases and J by 1 base, with 19 bases between the two germline ends. CDR3 residues: CAWTPGLGRWNTEAFF. CDR3 coding DNA: TGTGCCTGGACCCCAGGTTTGGGCAGGTGGAACACTGAAGCTTTCTTT.

This clonotype was counted ten times or more. The chain couples TRBV30 to TRBJ1-2; D gene ambiguous. Trimming took off 3 bases at V and 8 bases at J, with 4 bases between the two ends. The CDR3 is 9 amino acids. Germline lookup yields CDR1 GTSNPN and CDR2 SVGIG (reference sequence). CDR3 loop: CAWRGGYTF. DNA for the CDR3: TGTGCCTGGAGGGGGGGCTACACCTTC.

This clonotype has just a few counts. The chain joins TRBV20-1 to TRBJ1-5, with D tentatively TRBD1 (5 bases). This CDR3 contains 13 residues. The germline V gene has CDR1 DFQATT and CDR2 SNEGSKA (reference sequence). V lost 0 bases to trimming and J lost 5 bases, with 8 bases between them. The CDR3 DNA reads TGCAGTGCTAGAGATCCGGGGGATCAGCCCCAGCATTTT. Translated, it gives CSARDPGDQPQHF.

The sample holds a few counts of this clonotype. The rearrangement uses TRBV7-9 and TRBJ2-4; D is undetermined. The V end lost 3 bases, the J end lost 2 bases, and 17 bases lay between the germline ends. Germline V CDR1 and CDR2: SEHNR, FQNEAQ (reference sequence). The CDR3 spans 17 residues. The CDR3 reads CASSFPGPIRTKNIQYF. CDR3 sequence (DNA): TGTGCCAGCAGCTTCCCTGGGCCCATACGGACCAAAAACATTCAGTACTTC.

About this clonotype: A much larger clone differs by one base, so this may be a read error. This chain links TRBV2 with TRBJ2-7, with D maybe TRBD1 (6 bases). Germline V gene lookup returns CDR1 SNHLY and CDR2 FYNNEI. This CDR3 has 14 residues. The CDR3 DNA reads TGTGCCAGCAGTGCGTTGGGACACTCCTACGAGCAGCACTTC. Translated, it gives CASSALGHSYEQHF.